This is a list of T cell receptor beta chains from one sample in a study of post-analysis software for immune sequencing data. MiXCR was run by TCRdb on the PCR reads, yielding one entry per CDR3 protein. The table has about 770,000 distinct CDR3 sequences, 40% to 55% seen once. Sequences were obtained from blood. The origin of the receptors is a girl aged 10-17 years with multiple sclerosis. CDR3s include the opening cysteine and the closing phenylalanine or tryptophan. The D gene is left open where the match is weak. Clone size is stated in some rows and not others, as once, few, many or a class when expanded.

TRBV7-9	few	TRBJ2-5	TRBD1	CASSPPGQGVGETQYF	TGTGCCAGCAGCCCTCCGGGACAGGGTGTAGGAGAGACCCAGTACTTC
TRBV24-1	-	TRBJ2-7	-	CATSSAERSYEQYF	TGTGCCACCAGCTCCGCGGAGCGCTCCTACGAGCAGTACTTC
TRBV20-1	-	TRBJ2-2	-	CSATGRTGELFF	TGCAGTGCTACGGGTCGGACCGGGGAGCTGTTTTTT
TRBV12-3/TRBV12-4	-	TRBJ1-5	TRBD1	CASSATGGGQPQHF	TGTGCCAGCAGTGCCACAGGGGGCGGTCAGCCCCAGCATTTT
TRBV27	-	TRBJ1-2	-	CASIGTSGGYTF	TGTGCCAGCATCGGGACGTCTGGGGGCTACACCTTC
TRBV4-3	-	TRBJ2-7	TRBD2	CASSQDRSGRGYEQYF	TGCGCCAGCAGCCAAGATCGGAGCGGGAGGGGTTACGAGCAGTACTTC
TRBV6-5	-	TRBJ2-5	-	CASSYGIEQYF	TGTGCCAGCAGTTACGGAATAGAGCAGTACTTC
TRBV4-2	few	TRBJ2-7	-	CASSQDTNRVPYEQYF	TGTGCCAGCAGCCAAGATACAAACAGGGTCCCCTACGAGCAGTACTTC
TRBV11-3	-	TRBJ1-4	-	CASSSTDREKRFF	TGTGCCAGCAGCTCGACAGATAGAGAAAAACGGTTTTTT
TRBV7-2	-	TRBJ2-7	TRBD2	CASSMTGTSGYEQYF	TGTGCCAGCAGCATGACCGGGACTAGCGGATACGAGCAGTACTTC